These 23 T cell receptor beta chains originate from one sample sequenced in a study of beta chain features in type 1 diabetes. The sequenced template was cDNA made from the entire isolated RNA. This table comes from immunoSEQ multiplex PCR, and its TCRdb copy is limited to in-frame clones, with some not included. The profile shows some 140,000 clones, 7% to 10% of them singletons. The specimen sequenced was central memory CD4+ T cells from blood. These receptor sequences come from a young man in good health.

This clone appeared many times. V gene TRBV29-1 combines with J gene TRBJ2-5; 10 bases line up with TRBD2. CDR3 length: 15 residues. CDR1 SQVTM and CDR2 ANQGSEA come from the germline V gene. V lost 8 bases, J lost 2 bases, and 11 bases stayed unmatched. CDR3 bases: TGCAGCTCCTCTGAGGTAGCGGGGGGACAAGAGACCCAGTACTTC. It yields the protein CSSSEVAGGQETQYF. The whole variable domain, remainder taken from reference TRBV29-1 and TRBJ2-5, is SAVISQKPSRDICQRGTSLTIQCQVDSQVTMMFWYRQQPGQSLTLIATANQGSEATYESGFVIDKFPISRPNLTFSTLTVSNMSPEDSSIYLCSSSEVAGGQETQYFGPGTRLLVL.

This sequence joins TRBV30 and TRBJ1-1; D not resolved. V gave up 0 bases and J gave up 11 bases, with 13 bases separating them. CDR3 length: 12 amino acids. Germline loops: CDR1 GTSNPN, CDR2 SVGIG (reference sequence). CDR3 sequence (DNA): TGTGCCTGGAGTGTACATGAGGGAGGCGCTTTCTTT. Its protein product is CAWSVHEGGAFF. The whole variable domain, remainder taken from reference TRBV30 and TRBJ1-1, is SQTIHQWPATLVQPVGSPLSLECTVEGTSNPNLYWYRQAAGRGLQLLFYSVGIGQISSEVPQNLSASRPQDRQFILSSKKLLLSDSGFYLCAWSVHEGGAFFGQGTRLTVV.

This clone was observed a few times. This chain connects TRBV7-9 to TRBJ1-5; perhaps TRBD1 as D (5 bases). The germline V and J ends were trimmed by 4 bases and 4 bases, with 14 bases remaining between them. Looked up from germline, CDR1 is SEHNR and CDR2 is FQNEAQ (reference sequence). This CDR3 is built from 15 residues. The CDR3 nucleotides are TGTGCCAGCAGCTCGGGACTAGGGTGGAATCAGCCCCAGCATTTT. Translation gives CASSSGLGWNQPQHF.

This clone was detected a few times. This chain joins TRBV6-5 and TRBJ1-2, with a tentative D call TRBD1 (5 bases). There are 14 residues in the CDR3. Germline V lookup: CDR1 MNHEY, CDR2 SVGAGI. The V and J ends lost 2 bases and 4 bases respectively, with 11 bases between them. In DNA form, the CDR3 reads TGTGCCAGCAGTTACAGTCTGGGGCCCTATGGCTACACCTTC. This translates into CASSYSLGPYGYTF.

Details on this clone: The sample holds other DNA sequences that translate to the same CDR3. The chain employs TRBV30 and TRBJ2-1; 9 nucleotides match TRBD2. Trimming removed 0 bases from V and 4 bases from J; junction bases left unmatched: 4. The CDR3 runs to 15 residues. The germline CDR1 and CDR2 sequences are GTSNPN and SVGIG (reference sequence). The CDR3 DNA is TGTGCCTGGAGTGTACTCAGCGGGGGGTACAATGAGCAGTTCTTC. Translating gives CAWSVLSGGYNEQFF.

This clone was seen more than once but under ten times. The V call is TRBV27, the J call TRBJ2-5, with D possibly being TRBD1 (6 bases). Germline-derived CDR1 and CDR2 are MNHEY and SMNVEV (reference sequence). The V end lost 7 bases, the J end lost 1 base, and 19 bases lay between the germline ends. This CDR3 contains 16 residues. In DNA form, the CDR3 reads TGTGCCAGCAATACCAACAGGGATAAGACCCAAGAGACCCAGTACTTC. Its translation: CASNTNRDKTQETQYF.

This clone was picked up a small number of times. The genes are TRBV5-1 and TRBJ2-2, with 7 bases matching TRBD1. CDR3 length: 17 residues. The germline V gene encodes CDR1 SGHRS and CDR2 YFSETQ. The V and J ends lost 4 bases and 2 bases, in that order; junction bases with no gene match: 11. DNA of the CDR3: TGCGCCAGCAGCATTAGTCCAGGGGGTCGCAACACCGGGGAGCTGTTTTTT. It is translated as CASSISPGGRNTGELFF.

CDR3 in DNA: TGCGCCAGCAGCCTATACACAGGGCAGGGAGAGACCCAGTACTTC. Translating gives CASSLYTGQGETQYF. The chain links TRBV5-1 to TRBJ2-5, with D maybe TRBD1 (6 bases). Trimming stripped 4 bases from V and 4 bases from J, with 17 bases between. This CDR3 spans 15 amino acids. Per germline, CDR1 SGHRS and CDR2 YFSETQ.

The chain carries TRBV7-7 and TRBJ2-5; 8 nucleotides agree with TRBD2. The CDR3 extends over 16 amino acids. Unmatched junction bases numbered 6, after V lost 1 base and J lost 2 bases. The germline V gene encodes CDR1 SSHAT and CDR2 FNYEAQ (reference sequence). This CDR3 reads CASSLGGSGGQETQYF. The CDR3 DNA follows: TGTGCCAGCAGCTTAGGTGGCAGCGGGGGACAAGAGACCCAGTACTTC.

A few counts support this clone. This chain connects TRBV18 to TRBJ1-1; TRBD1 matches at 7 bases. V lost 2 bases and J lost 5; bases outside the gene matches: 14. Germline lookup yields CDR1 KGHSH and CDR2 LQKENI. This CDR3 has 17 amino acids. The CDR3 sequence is CASSPTGVDRVSTEAFF. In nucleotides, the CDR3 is TGTGCCAGCTCACCAACGGGGGTTGACAGGGTATCTACTGAAGCTTTCTTT.

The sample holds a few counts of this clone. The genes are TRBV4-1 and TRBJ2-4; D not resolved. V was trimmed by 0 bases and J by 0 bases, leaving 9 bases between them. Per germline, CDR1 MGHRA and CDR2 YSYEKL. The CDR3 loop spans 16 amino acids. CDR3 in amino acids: CASSQDNVVAKNIQYF. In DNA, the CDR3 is TGCGCCAGCAGCCAAGATAACGTAGTAGCCAAAAACATTCAGTACTTC.

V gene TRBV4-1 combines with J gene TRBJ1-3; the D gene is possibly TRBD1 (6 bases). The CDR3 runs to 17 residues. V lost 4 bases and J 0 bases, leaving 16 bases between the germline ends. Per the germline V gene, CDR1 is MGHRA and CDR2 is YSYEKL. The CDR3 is CASSRGGVVLSGNTIYF. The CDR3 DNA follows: TGCGCCAGCAGCCGAGGGGGAGTAGTTCTCTCTGGAAACACCATATATTTT.

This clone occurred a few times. CDR3 in DNA: TGTGCCAGCACCCGATGGGGGGAAGGGGCCAAAAACATTCAGTACTTC. It codes for CASTRWGEGAKNIQYF. This rearrangement joins TRBV5-4 to TRBJ2-4; tentative D call: TRBD2 (6 bases). The CDR3 is 16 residues long. V lost 6 bases and J lost 1, with 17 bases in between. Germline values: CDR1 SGHNT, CDR2 YYREEE (reference sequence).

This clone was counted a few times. The CDR3 sequence: CASSQTGTGPQFF. The CDR3 nucleotides are TGTGCCAGCAGCCAAACCGGGACAGGGCCTCAGTTCTTC. This chain connects TRBV14 to TRBJ2-1, with 9 bases lining up with TRBD1. The CDR3 is 13 residues long. Germline lookup yields CDR1 SGHDN and CDR2 FVKESK. Unmatched junction bases numbered 6, after V lost 2 bases and J lost 13 bases.

CDR3 DNA: TGTGCCAGCGGTCGGGCGGGGAGCGAGACCCAGTACTTC. It codes for CASGRAGSETQYF. The chain links TRBV13 to TRBJ2-5; possible D gene TRBD2, 6 bases. Germline CDR1 and CDR2: PRHDT and FYEKMQ (reference sequence). The CDR3 sequence is 13 residues long. Trimming cost V 8 bases and J 5 bases, with 15 bases left between them.

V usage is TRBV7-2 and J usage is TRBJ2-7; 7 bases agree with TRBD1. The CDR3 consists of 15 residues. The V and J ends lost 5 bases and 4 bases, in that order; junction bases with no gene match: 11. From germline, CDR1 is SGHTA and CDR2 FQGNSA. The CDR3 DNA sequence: TGTGCCAGCAGCCCCTGGACAGGACTGGGGTACGAGCAGTACTTC. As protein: CASSPWTGLGYEQYF.

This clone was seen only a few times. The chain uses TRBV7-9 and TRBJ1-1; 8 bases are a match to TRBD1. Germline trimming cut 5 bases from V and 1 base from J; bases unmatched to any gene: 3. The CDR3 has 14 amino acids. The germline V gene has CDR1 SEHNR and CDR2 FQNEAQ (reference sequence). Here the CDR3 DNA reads TGTGCCAGCAGCAAAGGACAGGGGAACACTGAAGCTTTCTTT. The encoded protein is CASSKGQGNTEAFF.

Written as DNA, the CDR3 is TGTGCCAGCAGTGGCGGGGGGGTTACGGATACGCAGTATTTT. Translating gives CASSGGGVTDTQYF. The chain links TRBV6-1 to TRBJ2-3; 9 bases are shared with TRBD2. CDR3 length: 14 residues. The germline V gene encodes CDR1 MNHNS and CDR2 SASEGT. After removal of 4 bases from V and 6 bases from J, the junction contained 5 bases not matched to a gene.

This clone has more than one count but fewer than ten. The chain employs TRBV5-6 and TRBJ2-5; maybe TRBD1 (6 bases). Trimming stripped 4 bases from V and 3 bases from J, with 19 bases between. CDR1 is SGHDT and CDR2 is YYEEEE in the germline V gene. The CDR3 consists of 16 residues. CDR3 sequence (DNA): TGTGCCAGCAGCCCAGGGTTAGCAGGGGCGGAAGAGACCCAGTACTTC. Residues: CASSPGLAGAEETQYF.

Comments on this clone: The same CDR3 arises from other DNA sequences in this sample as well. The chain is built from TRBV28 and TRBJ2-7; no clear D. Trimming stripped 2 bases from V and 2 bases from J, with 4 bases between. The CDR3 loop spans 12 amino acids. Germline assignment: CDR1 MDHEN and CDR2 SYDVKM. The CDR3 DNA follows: TGTGCCAGCAGTTTAGCGCCCTACGAGCAGTACTTC. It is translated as CASSLAPYEQYF. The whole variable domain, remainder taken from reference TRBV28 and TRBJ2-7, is DVKVTQSSRYLVKRTGEKVFLECVQDMDHENMFWYRQDPGLGLRLIYFSYDVKMKEKGDIPEGYSVSREKKERFSLILESASTNQTSMYLCASSLAPYEQYFGPGTRLTVT.

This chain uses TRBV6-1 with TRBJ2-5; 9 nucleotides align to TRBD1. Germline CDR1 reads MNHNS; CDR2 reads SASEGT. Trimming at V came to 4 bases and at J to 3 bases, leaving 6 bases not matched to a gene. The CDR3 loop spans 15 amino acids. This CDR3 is CASSVLQGAEETQYF. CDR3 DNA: TGTGCCAGCAGTGTCCTACAGGGGGCCGAAGAGACCCAGTACTTC.

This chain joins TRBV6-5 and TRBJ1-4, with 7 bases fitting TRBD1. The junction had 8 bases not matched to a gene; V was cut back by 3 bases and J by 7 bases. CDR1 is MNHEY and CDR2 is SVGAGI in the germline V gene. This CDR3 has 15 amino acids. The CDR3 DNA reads TGTGCCAGCAGTTATTCGAGACAGGGAAGTGAAAAACTGTTTTTT. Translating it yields CASSYSRQGSEKLFF.

The chain's CDR3 is CASSTSGLTDTQYF. CDR3 DNA sequence: TGTGCCAGCAGCACTAGCGGGTTAACAGATACGCAGTATTTT. V is TRBV7-2 and J is TRBJ2-3; 9 positions agree with TRBD2. The CDR3 sequence is 14 residues long. Germline V gives CDR1 SGHTA, CDR2 FQGNSA. The ends lost 5 bases at V and 3 bases at J; junction bases unmatched: 3.